This T cell receptor beta chain was observed in a study of blood T cell repertoires in COVID-19. TCRdb's copy holds only in-frame clones and misses some; the assay was immunoSEQ multiplex PCR. The top ten hold 8.5% to 10% of the sample, which has roughly 180,000 clones, roughly three quarters seen once. After removal of 5 bases from V and 2 bases from J, the junction contained 9 bases not matched to a gene. This CDR3 comprises 16 residues. The germline CDR1 and CDR2 sequences are MDHEN and SYDVKM. The chain links TRBV28 to TRBJ1-3; 7 nucleotides line up with TRBD1. The receptor comes from a woman in her forties or fifties with active or convalescent COVID-19. Sequencing input: peripheral blood. Here the CDR3 reads CASSPPDRLTGNTIYF. Here the CDR3 DNA reads TGTGCCAGCAGTCCGCCGGACAGGTTGACTGGAAACACCATATATTTT.